The source of this T cell receptor beta chain is a study of regulatory T cells in long-lasting Graves disease. Whole-study results and caveats: Those with persistent disease had in common more public clonotypes (roughly 3,000) than new patients (approximately 970).

Arm-PCR of CDR3 regions and iRepertoire HTBI primers were the basis on which TCR beta libraries were built. TCRdb ran MiXCR on the multiplex PCR reads and lists one entry per CDR3 protein. Here the sample spans some 600,000 distinct CDR3 sequences, about 16% being singletons. Time point indicated: newly diagnosed GD, antithyroid drugs for less than 3 months. With RNA extracted from PBMCs as input, the TCR library was made. This clonotype appeared a few times. The antigen remains undetermined. This same sample was also part of a study on T cells in Graves' hyperthyroidism and ophthalmopathy. That study reports: Diagnoses rested on clinical symptoms, serum thyroxine and TRAb, thyroid ultrasound and orbital computed tomography.

This receptor was identified in a man aged 18 to 29 with Graves disease. The sample in question was peripheral blood mononuclear cells (PBMCs), obtained at new diagnosis, from a patient treated with antithyroid drugs.

As DNA, the CDR3 is TGTGCCAGCAGCCAGTGGAGCGGGATCTCTGGAGATACGCAGTATTTT. Its protein product is CASSQWSGISGDTQYF. V gene TRBV3-1 combines with J gene TRBJ2-3; 7 bases map to TRBD2. Per the germline V gene, CDR1 is LGHDT and CDR2 is YNNKEL (reference sequence). The J segment lost 5 bases and the V segment lost 3 bases, leaving 11 bases of the junction unmatched. CDR3 length: 16 amino acids.